The clone carrying this TCR beta chain was counted a few times. This entry comes from a study of T cell changes during pregnancy in multiple sclerosis. Germline CDR1 reads MNHNS; CDR2 reads SASEGT. V was pared by 8 bases and J by 3 bases, with 13 bases of the junction left unmatched. The CDR3 has 15 residues. Data came from immunoSEQ multiplex PCR; TCRdb stores just in-frame clones and leaves some out. Among tens of thousands of clones listed, roughly 89% were seen once. The chain links TRBV6-1 to TRBJ2-7; 7 bases line up with TRBD2. The sequence derives from a female donor in good health, enrolled as a control in a pregnancy study. Source: peripheral blood, taken in the third trimester of pregnancy. Written as DNA, the CDR3 is TGTGCCAGCTCAACCGGGGCGGGGGAAGGCTACGAGCAGTACTTC. Its translation: CASSTGAGEGYEQYF.